These T cell receptor beta chains were read from a single sample in a study of shared clonotypes between healthy human individuals. The repertoire was sequenced with immunoSEQ multiplex PCR; TCRdb's copy has only in-frame clones and lacks some. The sample carries about 1.5 million clones, around 98% recorded once. Material: naive CD4+ T cells sorted from blood. The receptors derive from a man aged 25 to 45 in good health. Each CDR3 is given without its conserved first and last residue.

V	J	CDR3
TRBV19	TRBJ2-2	ATRTSGNTFYTGELF
TRBV5-1	TRBJ1-5	ASSLGVQGAVDQPQH
TRBV28	TRBJ2-4	ASSGLAKNIQY
TRBV25-1	TRBJ2-2	ASNHAGGTGELF
TRBV11-3	TRBJ2-3	ASSLGRRPTDTQY
TRBV28	TRBJ1-2	ASRLVGYGYT
TRBV7-9	TRBJ2-7	ASSLIYEQY
TRBV15	TRBJ1-1	ATSRGPGQGERANTEAF
TRBV28	TRBJ1-4	AIRADNEKLF
TRBV7-9	TRBJ2-7	ASSPDSHNEQY
TRBV15	TRBJ2-7	ATSRDDRSSYEQY
TRBV5-8	TRBJ1-4	ASSLAGQGSEKLF
TRBV7-6	TRBJ1-1	ASSLTLNTEAF
TRBV18	TRBJ1-1	ASSLGGLNTEAF
TRBV4-1	TRBJ2-7	ASSQGFWDRQTYEQY
TRBV19	TRBJ2-6	ASSTDEVVQAAGANVLT
TRBV9	TRBJ2-5	ASSVAPLGAGGETQY
TRBV25-1	TRBJ2-1	ASSESTRNNEQF
TRBV5-5	TRBJ2-7	ASSQHNRVFNEQY
TRBV19	TRBJ2-5	ASSITGNQETQY
TRBV19	TRBJ2-5	ASSTQGETQY
TRBV2	TRBJ2-1	ASIGLAGFNEQF
TRBV20-1	TRBJ2-1	SARFLYEQF
TRBV6-5	TRBJ2-3	ASSYSRVSDTQY
TRBV18	TRBJ2-5	ASSPSRTGSRETQY
TRBV7-6	TRBJ2-1	ASSLGGDSYNEQF
TRBV6-4	TRBJ2-1	ASSPTPQGHEQF
TRBV29-1	TRBJ2-5	SVEVGQGREETQY
TRBV7-9	TRBJ1-3	ASNLRSTTRNTIY
TRBV6-6	TRBJ2-7	ASSYTRRTATYEQY
TRBV2	TRBJ2-7	ASRPGQGEGSEQY
TRBV7-9	TRBJ1-3	ASSLQGAEGNTIY
TRBV6-6	TRBJ1-5	ASTTNRRQGWQPQH
TRBV7-7	TRBJ2-5	ASSFGDRVLETQY
TRBV6-5	TRBJ1-1	ASSYETGRTEAF
TRBV18	TRBJ2-1	ASSPRRLAGGLSSNEQF
TRBV4-1	TRBJ2-3	ASSQGPRDYTDTQY